This TCR beta chain appears in the sequencing data of a study of blood T cell repertoires in COVID-19. In the study overall: From the United States, Italy and Spain came samples of acute and convalescent COVID-19. PBMCs, B-cell-depleted T cells, or T cells provided the cDNA or gDNA that made up the material.

This CDR3 spans 20 amino acids. From germline, CDR1 is WSHSY and CDR2 SAAADI. After removal of 2 bases from V and 1 base from J, the junction contained 14 bases not matched to a gene. In the authors' methods: Amplification with reference gene primers provided the estimates of nucleated cell counts. TCRdb's copy holds only in-frame clones and misses some; the assay was immunoSEQ multiplex PCR. The V and J calls and the clone size are those of that table, but D and trimming were determined from the DNA. This table has 100,000 or so clones, more than 80% appearing once. This TCR was sampled from a woman aged 70-85 years with acute or convalescent COVID-19. Sequencing was done on a sample of peripheral blood. The rearrangement joins TRBV10-2 to TRBJ2-1, with TRBD1 matching over 10 bases. CDR3 nucleotides: TGCGCCAGCAGTGAGGCGTCGTCACCATGGACAGGGGGGTCCTACAATGAGCAGTTCTTC. Translated, it gives CASSEASSPWTGGSYNEQFF.